Here is one T cell receptor beta chain with its context. Antigen: not known. These data come from a study of regulatory T cells in long-lasting Graves disease. This CDR3 comprises 16 residues. V gave up 0 bases and J gave up 2 bases, with 12 bases separating them. Germline CDR1 reads LGHDT; CDR2 reads YNNKEL (reference sequence). Time point described: newly diagnosed GD, antithyroid drugs for less than 3 months. Making the TCR library involved RNA that had been extracted from PBMCs. Study-wide results and limits: Study of thyroid tissue was not done, with only peripheral blood studied. More public clonotypes were shared by persistent patients (about 2,700) than by new patients (roughly 910).

Building of the TCR beta libraries involved iRepertoire HTBI primers and Arm-PCR of CDR3 regions. TCRdb used MiXCR to reprocess the multiplex PCR reads, holding one entry per CDR3 protein. The sample holds over 400,000 distinct CDR3 sequences, around 15% seen once. The data were also submitted as part of a second study, on T cells in Graves' hyperthyroidism and ophthalmopathy. According to that study: A set of HTBI primers served as the primers for a first-round RT-PCR of the TCR CDR3. Before onset, ophthalmopathy was predicted by the model a median approximately 6.5 months earlier.

The receptor was derived from a woman between 50 and 59 years old with Graves disease. The V call is TRBV3-1, the J call TRBJ2-3; D call uncertain. Sample: peripheral blood mononuclear cells (PBMCs), taken at new diagnosis, from a patient treated with antithyroid drugs. The CDR3 DNA sequence: TGTGCCAGCAGCCAAGAGGCAGGTCAGGTCACAGATACGCAGTATTTT. Protein: CASSQEAGQVTDTQYF.